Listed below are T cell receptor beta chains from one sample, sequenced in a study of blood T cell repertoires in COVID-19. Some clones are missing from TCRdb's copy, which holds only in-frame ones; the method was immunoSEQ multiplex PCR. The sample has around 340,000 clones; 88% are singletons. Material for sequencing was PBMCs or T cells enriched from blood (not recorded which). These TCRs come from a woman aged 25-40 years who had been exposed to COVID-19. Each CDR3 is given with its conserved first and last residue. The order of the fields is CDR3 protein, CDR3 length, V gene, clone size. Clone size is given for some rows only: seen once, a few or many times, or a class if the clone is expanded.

cdr3_aa: CASSDRADNSPLHF; cdr3_length: 14; v_call: TRBV19; clone_size: once
cdr3_aa: CASSSGTSYDEQYF; cdr3_length: 14; v_call: TRBV5-1; clone_size: NA
cdr3_aa: CATSRDLGTVTHNEQFF; cdr3_length: 17; v_call: TRBV15; clone_size: NA
cdr3_aa: CASSPTGDRHEQFF; cdr3_length: 14; v_call: TRBV28; clone_size: once
cdr3_aa: CARSCETSGDSYEQYF; cdr3_length: 16; v_call: TRBV5-3; clone_size: NA
cdr3_aa: CASSHGQGIRGGYTF; cdr3_length: 15; v_call: TRBV3-1/TRBV3-2; clone_size: few
cdr3_aa: CAWTLTGTSGNTIYF; cdr3_length: 15; v_call: TRBV30; clone_size: once
cdr3_aa: CASSPVPLFGTGKVANEKLFF; cdr3_length: 21; v_call: TRBV18; clone_size: once
cdr3_aa: CASSLDNEGVGTGELFF; cdr3_length: 17; v_call: TRBV7-6; clone_size: NA
cdr3_aa: CASISGSPGPLHF; cdr3_length: 13; v_call: TRBV28; clone_size: few
cdr3_aa: CASSQYTGGEQYF; cdr3_length: 13; v_call: TRBV4-2; clone_size: NA
cdr3_aa: CASSSTGEPYQPQHF; cdr3_length: 15; v_call: TRBV27; clone_size: few
cdr3_aa: CASSLGAENTEAFF; cdr3_length: 14; v_call: TRBV7-6; clone_size: NA
cdr3_aa: CASSFSTSLKTQYF; cdr3_length: 14; v_call: TRBV11-2; clone_size: NA
cdr3_aa: CASSTRGRDTNSGNTIYF; cdr3_length: 18; v_call: TRBV7-2; clone_size: NA
cdr3_aa: CASRGRGQGGPLHF; cdr3_length: 14; v_call: TRBV28; clone_size: NA
cdr3_aa: CASSSSPGQGVGYTF; cdr3_length: 15; v_call: TRBV6-5; clone_size: NA
cdr3_aa: CASSLAGQNYGYTF; cdr3_length: 14; v_call: TRBV7-8; clone_size: NA
cdr3_aa: CASRSPGTGTKNIQYF; cdr3_length: 16; v_call: TRBV10-2; clone_size: NA
cdr3_aa: CASSDRPSSGANVLTF; cdr3_length: 16; v_call: TRBV5-1; clone_size: NA
cdr3_aa: CASESRQGNQPQHF; cdr3_length: 14; v_call: TRBV18; clone_size: once
cdr3_aa: CASSIQAGGGETQYF; cdr3_length: 15; v_call: TRBV5-4; clone_size: NA
cdr3_aa: CASSAEGVGNQPQHF; cdr3_length: 15; v_call: TRBV19; clone_size: NA
cdr3_aa: CSAGTSGTEQYF; cdr3_length: 12; v_call: TRBV29-1; clone_size: NA
cdr3_aa: CASSYISGRDQYF; cdr3_length: 13; v_call: TRBV6-5; clone_size: NA
cdr3_aa: CASSLSGHPGQGYNEQFF; cdr3_length: 18; v_call: TRBV27; clone_size: NA
cdr3_aa: CASSPTGQGGTEAFF; cdr3_length: 15; v_call: TRBV7-3; clone_size: NA
cdr3_aa: CAIKKEGQGTYEQYF; cdr3_length: 15; v_call: TRBV10-3; clone_size: NA
cdr3_aa: CASSLKTGGVEAFF; cdr3_length: 14; v_call: TRBV7-9; clone_size: NA
cdr3_aa: CASSGGYGNTIYF; cdr3_length: 13; v_call: TRBV10-2; clone_size: NA
cdr3_aa: CASSPGGLRVGTEAFF; cdr3_length: 16; v_call: TRBV5-4; clone_size: NA